This T cell receptor (beta chain) stems from a study of CD8+CD57+ T cells in acquired aplastic anemia. The trim removed 5 bases at V and 0 bases at J, leaving 7 bases unmatched. This CDR3 spans 15 amino acids. Germline V gives CDR1 SGHVS, CDR2 FNYEAQ. The TCR beta profiling, which covered VDJ combination and CDR3 sequence, was carried out using genomic DNA as the template. MiXCR, run by TCRdb on the reads, gives a single entry per CDR3 protein. The sample shows some 140,000 distinct CDR3 sequences, around two fifths of them seen only once. The sequence was obtained from a human donor in good health, serving as a control. Sequences were obtained from sorted CD4+, CD8+, or CD8+CD57+ T cells (not recorded which) from PBMCs. The chain is built from TRBV7-6 and TRBJ2-7, with 7 nucleotides matching TRBD2. This CDR3 reads CASSPILAVSYEQYF. The CDR3 nucleotides read TGTGCCAGCAGCCCCATTCTAGCGGTCTCCTACGAGCAGTACTTC.